Presented here are 32 T cell receptor beta chains from one specimen sequenced in a study of T cell responses to AZD1222 COVID-19 vaccine. Repertoires were generated with immunoSEQ multiplex PCR, while TCRdb's copy carries only in-frame clones and drops some. The sample lists 150,000 or so clones, approximately 92% seen once, with 2.6% in the top ten. The specimen comprised peripheral blood, sampled on day 0 of AZD1222 vaccination. These receptors all come from an adult in good health.

This chain joins TRBV10-2 and TRBJ1-1; 7 positions match TRBD1. This CDR3 is built from 13 residues. V was pared by 6 bases and J by 5 bases, with 6 bases of the junction left unmatched. Germline CDR1 reads WSHSY; CDR2 reads SAAADI. CDR3 DNA: TGCGCCAGCAGCGCGGACAGGAGGACTGAAGCTTTCTTT. Translated, it gives CASSADRRTEAFF.

Only a few counts were recorded for this clone. The V and J genes are TRBV9 and TRBJ2-2, with a possible D match to TRBD2 (6 bases). Trimming stripped 0 bases from V and 2 bases from J, with 11 bases between. Looked up from germline, CDR1 is SGDLS and CDR2 is YYNGEE. The CDR3 length is 16 residues. DNA of the CDR3: TGTGCCAGCAGCGTAGCTCGACTAGACAACACCGGGGAGCTGTTTTTT. Amino acids: CASSVARLDNTGELFF.

The chain recombines TRBV7-2 with TRBJ1-1; D is ambiguous. Per germline, CDR1 SGHTA and CDR2 FQGNSA. Trimming shortened V by 2 bases and J by 0 bases, and 7 bases separated the two germline ends. The CDR3 sequence is 14 residues long. CDR3 coding DNA: TGTGCCAGCAGCTTATTAACGGTGAACACTGAAGCTTTCTTT. It encodes CASSLLTVNTEAFF.

The rearrangement joins TRBV5-4 to TRBJ2-7; D is uncertain. Trimming stripped 0 bases from V and 6 bases from J, with 10 bases between. The CDR3 runs to 13 residues. Germline CDR1 is SGHNT and CDR2 is YYREEE (reference sequence). The CDR3 loop reads CASSLARAPEQYF. CDR3 coding DNA: TGTGCCAGCAGCTTGGCCCGGGCCCCCGAGCAGTACTTC.

This clone has a single count. In DNA form, the CDR3 reads TGTGCCACCAGCAGGTCCCGGCCGCGGACAGCCATCACAGATACGCAGTATTTT. As protein: CATSRSRPRTAITDTQYF. The V call is TRBV15, the J call TRBJ2-3; D is possibly TRBD1 (6 bases). The ends were cut back, 3 bases at V and 2 bases at J, with 21 bases in the middle. This CDR3 has 18 residues. Germline CDR1 LNHNV, CDR2 YYDKDF (reference sequence).

This chain uses TRBV9 with TRBJ1-1; D might be TRBD1 (6 bases). The CDR3 spans 14 residues. V lost 3 bases and J lost 3, with 12 bases in between. Germline values: CDR1 SGDLS, CDR2 YYNGEE. In DNA form, the CDR3 reads TGTGCCAGCAGCGGATACAGGGCGGACACTGAAGCTTTCTTT. Amino acid sequence: CASSGYRADTEAFF.

The chain uses TRBV3-1 (or the pseudogene TRBV3-2) and TRBJ1-4; possibly TRBD1 for D (6 bases). Trimming removed 1 base from V and 8 bases from J, with 11 bases in between. The CDR3 totals 14 residues. Germline CDR1 is LGHDT and CDR2 is YNNKEL (reference sequence). DNA of the CDR3: TGTGCCAGCAGCCAAGGGGGGCTTGGGGAAAAACTGTTTTTT. It codes for CASSQGGLGEKLFF.

The chain has TRBV7-9 and TRBJ2-2; TRBD1 matches 7 bases. This CDR3 is 14 amino acids long. V lost 5 bases, J lost 6 bases, and 6 bases stayed unmatched. Germline CDR1 reads SEHNR; CDR2 reads FQNEAQ (reference sequence). The CDR3 DNA reads as TGTGCCAGCAGCCGTGACAGGGTTCCCGGGGAGCTGTTTTTT. Amino acids: CASSRDRVPGELFF. The full variable domain, in which reference TRBV7-9 and TRBJ2-2 provide the parts outside the CDR3, is DTGVSQNPRHKITKRGQNVTFRCDPISEHNRLYWYRQTLGQGPEFLTYFQNEAQLEKSRLLSDRFSAERPKGSFSTLEIQRTEQGDSAMYLCASSRDRVPGELFFGEGSRLTVL.

J is TRBJ2-2 and V is TRBV6-5, with 8 bases aligning to TRBD1. CDR3 length equals 14 residues. CDR1 and CDR2 (germline): MNHEY, SVGAGI. V dropped 10 bases and J dropped 6; count of bases not matched to a gene: 10. This CDR3 is CATKDRDRAGELFF. Here the CDR3 DNA reads TGTGCCACCAAGGACAGGGATCGCGCCGGGGAGCTGTTTTTT.

J is TRBJ2-1 and V is TRBV27, with TRBD1 matching 9 bases. In germline, CDR1 is MNHEY, CDR2 SMNVEV (reference sequence). J gave up 7 bases and V 6 bases, and 1 base lay outside the gene matches. The CDR3 is 12 residues long. CDR3 coding DNA: TGTGCCAGCAGGACAGGGGGAAATGAGCAGTTCTTC. Amino acid sequence: CASRTGGNEQFF.

The count of this clone is one. V and J are TRBV3-1 (or the pseudogene TRBV3-2) and TRBJ2-1; 11 nucleotides match TRBD2. CDR1 and CDR2 from the germline V gene are LGHDT and YNNKEL (reference sequence). The trim removed 1 base at V and 6 bases at J, leaving 5 bases unmatched. The CDR3 is 16 amino acids. In DNA form, the CDR3 reads TGTGCCAGCAGCCAAGTAACAACTAGCGGGGGCAATGAGCAGTTCTTC. Translation: CASSQVTTSGGNEQFF.

The chain recombines TRBV6-5 with TRBJ2-1; D gene unclear. V dropped 8 bases and J dropped 2 bases, with 7 bases sitting between them. This CDR3 has 12 amino acids. Germline loops: CDR1 MNHEY, CDR2 SVGAGI. For the CDR3, the DNA is TGTGCCAGCGGGATTACCTACAATGAGCAGTTCTTC. Amino acid sequence: CASGITYNEQFF.

The gene calls are TRBV18 and TRBJ1-4; D remains ambiguous. This CDR3 is built from 16 residues. The V end was cut by 0 bases, the J end by 0 bases, with 8 bases between. Germline V gene sequence: CDR1 KGHSH, CDR2 LQKENI. Here the CDR3 reads CASSPPGRSTNEKLFF. CDR3 sequence (DNA): TGTGCCAGCTCACCACCGGGCAGATCAACTAATGAAAAACTGTTTTTT.

This clone has only a few counts. The V call is TRBV15, the J call TRBJ2-5; the D is unclear. This CDR3 is 13 amino acids long. Germline values: CDR1 LNHNV, CDR2 YYDKDF (reference sequence). The ends were cut back, 5 bases at V and 2 bases at J, with 9 bases in the middle. The CDR3 region is CATSEVLQETQYF. CDR3 nucleotide sequence: TGTGCCACCAGCGAAGTCCTGCAAGAGACCCAGTACTTC.

The chain combines TRBV6-4 with TRBJ2-1; TRBD2 agrees at 7 bases. The CDR3 consists of 14 residues. The ends lost 0 bases at V and 6 bases at J; junction bases unmatched: 2. Germline CDR1 and CDR2: MRHNA and SNTAGT. The CDR3: CASSDSGRANEQFF. As DNA, the CDR3 is TGTGCCAGCAGTGACTCGGGGAGGGCCAATGAGCAGTTCTTC.

The chain's CDR3 is CAWILLGLVLTGELFF. CDR3 coding DNA: TGTGCCTGGATTCTACTTGGACTAGTACTCACCGGGGAGCTGTTTTTT. The chain is built from TRBV30 and TRBJ2-2; 7 nucleotides line up with TRBD2. Germline trimming cut 4 bases from V and 4 bases from J; bases unmatched to any gene: 12. Germline V gene lookup returns CDR1 GTSNPN and CDR2 SVGIG (reference sequence). This CDR3 spans 16 amino acids.

The J gene is TRBJ2-3, the V gene TRBV5-1, with D tentatively TRBD2 (6 bases). Germline loops: CDR1 SGHRS, CDR2 YFSETQ. The V and J ends lost 2 bases and 3 bases respectively, with 19 bases between them. The CDR3 contains 17 residues. The CDR3 DNA sequence: TGCGCCAGCAGCTTAGCGGGTAACCTCTTGGGAACAGATACGCAGTATTTT. Translated, it gives CASSLAGNLLGTDTQYF.

This clone has a handful of counts. The chain recombines TRBV11-2 with TRBJ1-2, with D possibly matching TRBD1 (6 bases). CDR1 and CDR2 (germline): SGHAT, FQNNGV. The V end lost 0 bases, the J end lost 8 bases, and 13 bases lay between the germline ends. This CDR3 contains 14 residues. The CDR3 region has the DNA TGTGCCAGCAGCTTAGATCAAGGGGGACGAGGCTACACCTTC. This sequence encodes CASSLDQGGRGYTF.

The chain joins TRBV5-4 to TRBJ1-2; possible D gene TRBD1, 5 bases. The CDR3 is made up of 15 amino acids. V was trimmed by 0 bases and J by 0 bases, leaving 9 bases between them. Germline assignment: CDR1 SGHNT and CDR2 YYREEE (reference sequence). This CDR3 reads CASSLALTANYGYTF. CDR3 sequence (DNA): TGTGCCAGCAGCTTGGCCCTGACAGCTAACTATGGCTACACCTTC. Drawing the rest from reference TRBV5-4 and TRBJ1-2, the complete variable domain is ETGVTQSPTHLIKTRGQQVTLRCSSQSGHNTVSWYQQALGQGPQFIFQYYREEENGRGNFPPRFSGLQFPNYSSELNVNALELDDSALYLCASSLALTANYGYTFGSGTRLTVV.

The chain couples TRBV14 to TRBJ2-3; TRBD1 aligns across 9 bases. The germline CDR1 and CDR2 sequences are SGHDN and FVKESK. The CDR3 has 16 amino acids. V gave up 7 bases and J gave up 3 bases; unmatched junction bases: 11. CDR3: CASIQGIGQGTDTQYF. The DNA of the CDR3 is TGTGCCAGCATCCAGGGTATAGGACAGGGGACAGATACGCAGTATTTT. The full variable domain, completed using reference TRBV14 and TRBJ2-3, is EAGVTQFPSHSVIEKGQTVTLRCDPISGHDNLYWYRRVMGKEIKFLLHFVKESKQDESGMPNNRFLAERTGGTYSTLKVQPAELEDSGVYFCASIQGIGQGTDTQYFGPGTRLTVL.

The chain has TRBV19 and TRBJ1-3; no reliable D call. The V gene's germline CDR1 is LNHDA and CDR2 SQIVND (reference sequence). V was shortened by 3 bases and J by 0 bases, with 6 bases between the two germline ends. The CDR3 is 14 amino acids. CDR3 protein: CASSISFSGNTIYF. The CDR3 coding sequence is TGTGCCAGTAGTATCAGTTTCTCTGGAAACACCATATATTTT.

The chain's CDR3 is CASSLSPGSTEAFF. For the CDR3, the DNA is TGTGCCAGCAGTTTATCACCAGGCAGCACTGAAGCTTTCTTT. The chain is built from TRBV28 and TRBJ1-1; the D is unclear. Trimming removed 1 base at V and 4 bases at J, with 10 bases between. The CDR3 is 14 amino acids. CDR1 is MDHEN, CDR2 SYDVKM, per germline. Using reference TRBV28 and TRBJ1-1 for the parts outside the CDR3, the full variable domain is DVKVTQSSRYLVKRTGEKVFLECVQDMDHENMFWYRQDPGLGLRLIYFSYDVKMKEKGDIPEGYSVSREKKERFSLILESASTNQTSMYLCASSLSPGSTEAFFGQGTRLTVV.

The V gene is TRBV27, the J gene TRBJ2-1; 10 bases are a match to TRBD2. The germline gives CDR1 MNHEY, CDR2 SMNVEV (reference sequence). Trimming removed 7 bases from V and 5 bases from J; junction bases left unmatched: 5. This CDR3 spans 14 amino acids. CDR3 sequence (DNA): TGTGCCAGCACTACTAGCGGGGTACACAATGAGCAGTTCTTC. It specifies CASTTSGVHNEQFF.

The chain has TRBV28 and TRBJ2-7; TRBD2 agrees at 7 bases. J gave up 3 bases and V 6 bases, and 14 bases lay outside the gene matches. The CDR3 has 16 amino acids. The germline V gene has CDR1 MDHEN and CDR2 SYDVKM. The chain's CDR3 is CASSSHHPSGFYEQYF. The CDR3 nucleotides are TGTGCCAGCAGCTCACACCACCCTAGCGGCTTCTACGAGCAGTACTTC.

The rearrangement uses TRBV27 and TRBJ1-4; possible D gene TRBD1, 6 bases. The germline gives CDR1 MNHEY, CDR2 SMNVEV (reference sequence). The CDR3 spans 15 residues. V lost 8 bases and J lost 4, with 17 bases in between. CDR3 nucleotides: TGTGCCAGCGGATCCCTGGGACACGATAATGAAAAACTGTTTTTT. It yields the protein CASGSLGHDNEKLFF.

A few counts support this clone. The rearrangement uses TRBV28 and TRBJ1-1; 7 bases are shared with TRBD1. V gave up 2 bases and J gave up 4 bases; unmatched junction bases: 4. CDR1 MDHEN and CDR2 SYDVKM come from the germline V gene. The CDR3 loop spans 14 amino acids. DNA of the CDR3: TGTGCCAGCAGTTTAAAGGGGGCGAGCACTGAAGCTTTCTTT. This sequence encodes CASSLKGASTEAFF.

This clone occurred once. This rearrangement joins TRBV2 to TRBJ1-5; possible D gene TRBD1, 6 bases. V lost 5 bases and J lost 1, with 6 bases in between. The CDR3 is 13 amino acids. The V gene's germline CDR1 is SNHLY and CDR2 FYNNEI. The DNA of the CDR3 is TGTGCCAGCAGTCAGGGGAGCAATCAGCCCCAGCATTTT. This encodes CASSQGSNQPQHF.

This sequence joins TRBV27 and TRBJ2-2; 7 positions agree with TRBD1. This CDR3 has 14 residues. Germline loops: CDR1 MNHEY, CDR2 SMNVEV (reference sequence). The ends lost 6 bases at V and 6 bases at J; junction bases unmatched: 7. CDR3 nucleotides: TGTGCCAGCAGCCAGACAGGGCTGTCCGGGGAGCTGTTTTTT. Its translation is CASSQTGLSGELFF.

In this sample, this clone turned up once. This sequence joins TRBV7-2 and TRBJ1-4; D uncertain. Germline lookup yields CDR1 SGHTA and CDR2 FQGNSA. V lost 5 bases to trimming and J lost 3 bases, with 10 bases between them. The CDR3 is 14 residues long. The DNA of the CDR3 is TGTGCCAGCAGCCCTCTAGGACCTAATGAAAAACTGTTTTTT. Translated: CASSPLGPNEKLFF. Full variable domain (rest looked up from reference TRBV7-2 and TRBJ1-4): GAGVSQSPSNKVTEKGKDVELRCDPISGHTALYWYRQSLGQGLEFLIYFQGNSAPDKSGLPSDRFSAERTGGSVSTLTIQRTQQEDSAVYLCASSPLGPNEKLFFGSGTQLSVL.

J is TRBJ1-1 and V is TRBV14; D not certain. CDR1 is SGHDN and CDR2 is FVKESK in the germline V gene. The CDR3 contains 14 residues. V was clipped by 0 bases and J by 5 bases, with 10 bases between them. The CDR3 sequence is CASSQDWLETEAFF. The CDR3 region has the DNA TGTGCCAGCAGCCAAGATTGGTTGGAGACTGAAGCTTTCTTT.

The chain is built from TRBV5-1 and TRBJ2-5; 8 bases match TRBD1. V was clipped by 3 bases and J by 5 bases; unmatched bases: 6. CDR3 size: 14 residues. Germline V lookup: CDR1 SGHRS, CDR2 YFSETQ. CDR3 coding DNA: TGCGCCAGCAGCTCCAGGGGGCGATGGGAGACCCAGTACTTC. Translated, it gives CASSSRGRWETQYF. The full variable domain, rest sourced from reference TRBV5-1 and TRBJ2-5, is KAGVTQTPRYLIKTRGQQVTLSCSPISGHRSVSWYQQTPGQGLQFLFEYFSETQRNKGNFPGRFSGRQFSNSRSEMNVSTLELGDSALYLCASSSRGRWETQYFGPGTRLLVL.

The CDR3 sequence: CASSQDLAGETQYF. As DNA, the CDR3 is TGTGCCAGCAGCCAAGATCTTGCGGGAGAGACCCAGTACTTC. The V and J genes are TRBV14 and TRBJ2-5; D might be TRBD2 (5 bases). The V end lost 0 bases, the J end lost 4 bases, and 9 bases lay between the germline ends. The CDR3 totals 14 residues. Germline V gene lookup returns CDR1 SGHDN and CDR2 FVKESK.